Each of the 27 T cell receptor beta chains below was sequenced from the same sample in a study of blood T cell repertoires in COVID-19. Produced via immunoSEQ multiplex PCR; TCRdb's table is partial and in-frame only. The table has around 300,000 clones, 85% to 90% seen once. The sample comprised peripheral blood. These receptors originate from a woman aged 25 to 39 with COVID-19, enrolled during active disease.

The chain carries TRBV5-4 and TRBJ2-1, with TRBD1 identical over 7 bases. The V and J ends lost 7 bases and 0 bases, in that order; junction bases with no gene match: 13. The CDR3 spans 17 residues. The V gene's germline CDR1 is SGHNT and CDR2 YYREEE (reference sequence). This chain's CDR3 is CASVSGLGGASYNEQFF. The CDR3 bases are TGTGCCAGCGTTTCCGGGTTAGGGGGCGCCTCCTACAATGAGCAGTTCTTC.

As for this clone: This sample includes further DNA sequences coding for the same CDR3. The V call is TRBV12-3 or TRBV12-4, the J call TRBJ1-2; tentatively, D is TRBD1 (6 bases). V lost 4 bases and J 3 bases, leaving 9 bases between the germline ends. CDR3 length: 13 amino acids. The chain's CDR3 is CASSSNRDYGYTF. The CDR3 DNA is TGTGCCAGCAGTTCCAACAGGGACTATGGCTACACCTTC.

The rearrangement uses TRBV6-6 and TRBJ1-2, with D possibly being TRBD1 (5 bases). The CDR3 is 13 amino acids. V dropped 7 bases and J dropped 8 bases, with 17 bases sitting between them. CDR1 is MNHNY and CDR2 is SVGAGI in the germline V gene (reference sequence). The CDR3 spells CASTHGTGSGYTF. Written as DNA, the CDR3 is TGTGCCAGCACCCACGGAACAGGAAGCGGCTACACCTTC.

This clone was seen just once. The J gene is TRBJ2-3, the V gene TRBV7-9; D might be TRBD1 (5 bases). Trimming removed 6 bases from V and 0 bases from J, with 13 bases in between. The CDR3 runs 15 residues. Germline V gene data show CDR1 as SEHNR and CDR2 as FQNEAQ (reference sequence). The CDR3 loop is CASSDGATSTDTQYF. The CDR3 DNA follows: TGTGCCAGCAGTGATGGGGCGACTAGCACAGATACGCAGTATTTT.

V and J are TRBV18 and TRBJ2-1, with D unresolved. Germline V gene data show CDR1 as KGHSH and CDR2 as LQKENI. Trimming shortened V by 3 bases and J by 4 bases, and 7 bases separated the two germline ends. The CDR3 consists of 13 residues. CDR3 amino acids: CASSPYAYNEQFF. CDR3 DNA: TGTGCCAGCTCACCTTACGCGTACAATGAGCAGTTCTTC.

J is TRBJ2-7 and V is TRBV11-2, with a tentative D call TRBD2 (6 bases). CDR3 length: 16 residues. V dropped 0 bases and J dropped 5 bases, with 17 bases sitting between them. Per the germline V gene, CDR1 is SGHAT and CDR2 is FQNNGV. The DNA for the CDR3 is TGTGCCAGCAGCTTAGAAGTAGCGGAGCCACCCCACGAGCAGTACTTC. Translating it yields CASSLEVAEPPHEQYF.

This clone has a single count. The gene calls are TRBV19 and TRBJ1-4, with D unclear. From germline, CDR1 is LNHDA and CDR2 SQIVND (reference sequence). Trimming took 10 bases from V and 8 from J, leaving 14 bases between them. The CDR3 has 12 amino acids. CDR3 sequence: CATGVAGEKLFF. CDR3 bases: TGTGCCACCGGGGTGGCGGGCGAAAAACTGTTTTTT.

The rearrangement uses TRBV30 and TRBJ2-3; a weak D match, TRBD2 (6 bases). The V end was cut by 0 bases, the J end by 2 bases, with 12 bases between. From germline, CDR1 is GTSNPN and CDR2 SVGIG (reference sequence). This CDR3 is built from 15 residues. The CDR3 reads CAWSVGEANTDTQYF. DNA of the CDR3: TGTGCCTGGAGTGTCGGGGAGGCTAACACAGATACGCAGTATTTT. The whole variable domain, remainder taken from reference TRBV30 and TRBJ2-3, is SQTIHQWPATLVQPVGSPLSLECTVEGTSNPNLYWYRQAAGRGLQLLFYSVGIGQISSEVPQNLSASRPQDRQFILSSKKLLLSDSGFYLCAWSVGEANTDTQYFGPGTRLTVL.

This clone was picked up one time. The rearrangement joins TRBV5-6 to TRBJ1-4; the D is unclear. The germline V and J ends were trimmed by 0 bases and 8 bases, with 11 bases remaining between them. Germline V CDR1 and CDR2: SGHDT, YYEEEE. The CDR3 is made up of 14 amino acids. The CDR3 spells CASSLARRQEKLFF. In DNA form, the CDR3 reads TGTGCCAGCAGCTTGGCCCGGCGGCAGGAAAAACTGTTTTTT.

The V and J genes are TRBV3-1 (or the pseudogene TRBV3-2) and TRBJ1-4; D is perhaps TRBD1 (5 bases). CDR1 is LGHDT, CDR2 YNNKEL, per germline (reference sequence). The V end lost 1 base, the J end lost 1 base, and 7 bases lay between the germline ends. This CDR3 has 15 residues. The CDR3 DNA is TGTGCCAGCAGCCAAGTCAGGGAAACTAATGAAAAACTGTTTTTT. This codes for CASSQVRETNEKLFF.

This sequence joins TRBV12-3 or TRBV12-4 and TRBJ2-1, with 9 bases identical to TRBD2. The ends lost 11 bases at V and 2 bases at J; junction bases unmatched: 4. This CDR3 comprises 13 residues. The CDR3 bases are TGTGCCTCCGGACTAGCGCCCTACAATGAGCAGTTCTTC. It codes for CASGLAPYNEQFF.

This chain connects TRBV29-1 to TRBJ2-1; D is possibly TRBD2 (5 bases). From germline, CDR1 is SQVTM and CDR2 ANQGSEA. CDR3 length: 12 residues. The V end lost 6 bases, the J end lost 4 bases, and 10 bases lay between the germline ends. This CDR3 is CSVPSSYNEQFF. CDR3 sequence (DNA): TGCAGCGTCCCTAGCAGTTACAATGAGCAGTTCTTC.

The chain has TRBV14 and TRBJ2-6; D remains unclear. Trimming took off 5 bases at V and 1 base at J, with 9 bases between the two ends. This CDR3 is 15 amino acids long. Looked up from germline, CDR1 is SGHDN and CDR2 is FVKESK. CDR3 sequence reads: CASSNEFSGANVLTF. DNA of the CDR3: TGTGCCAGCAGCAACGAGTTTTCTGGGGCCAACGTCCTGACTTTC.

The chain uses TRBV21-1 and TRBJ2-7; TRBD2 reflects the table's D call only, with no check against the DNA. TRBV21-1 is a pseudogene locus. CDR3 size: 15 residues. The chain's CDR3 is CASSNGLAGPYEQYF. The DNA for the CDR3 is TGTGCCAGCAGCAACGGACTAGCGGGGCCCTACGAGCAGTACTTC.

The V and J genes are TRBV5-4 and TRBJ1-5; D gene uncertain. Looked up from germline, CDR1 is SGHNT and CDR2 is YYREEE (reference sequence). The V end lost 2 bases, the J end lost 2 bases, and 5 bases lay between the germline ends. The CDR3 loop spans 13 amino acids. The CDR3 DNA is TGTGCCAGCAGCTTTGAGGGCAATCAGCCCCAGCATTTT. It translates to CASSFEGNQPQHF.

This rearrangement joins TRBV2 to TRBJ2-1, with a tentative D call TRBD1 (6 bases). V lost 5 bases and J lost 7, with 9 bases in between. The CDR3 runs to 12 residues. CDR1 is SNHLY and CDR2 is FYNNEI in the germline V gene. DNA for the CDR3: TGTGCCAGCAGTTCCAGGGGAAATGAGCAGTTCTTC. This gives the protein CASSSRGNEQFF.

V is TRBV11-2 and J is TRBJ2-7; possible D gene TRBD2, 6 bases. V gave up 3 bases and J gave up 5 bases, with 17 bases separating them. Germline V lookup: CDR1 SGHAT, CDR2 FQNNGV. This CDR3 comprises 15 residues. CDR3 sequence: CASSLEWNSGDEQYF. CDR3 in DNA: TGTGCCAGCAGCTTGGAGTGGAATAGCGGCGACGAGCAGTACTTC.

The chain is built from TRBV10-1 and TRBJ1-3; possible D gene TRBD1, 6 bases. The CDR3 extends over 13 amino acids. Trimming left V 9 bases short and J 2 bases short, with 11 bases between. CDR1 WNHNN and CDR2 SYGVQD come from the germline V gene (reference sequence). CDR3 protein: CASAGVTGNTIYF. The CDR3 DNA is TGCGCCAGTGCAGGGGTGACTGGAAACACCATATATTTT.

The chain has TRBV28 and TRBJ1-2, with 12 bases aligning to TRBD1. The CDR3 sequence is 15 residues long. The trim removed 5 bases at V and 8 bases at J, leaving 9 bases unmatched. Germline V gene sequence: CDR1 MDHEN, CDR2 SYDVKM. The CDR3: CASSTGQGAGEGYTF. The CDR3 DNA follows: TGTGCCAGCAGTACGGGACAGGGGGCAGGGGAAGGCTACACCTTC.

This clone occurred once. The chain has TRBV29-1 and TRBJ2-1, with TRBD2 identical over 7 bases. Looked up from germline, CDR1 is SQVTM and CDR2 is ANQGSEA. The length of the CDR3 is 15 residues. V shed 3 bases, J shed 0 bases, and the junction held 5 bases outside the gene matches. Here the CDR3 reads CSVDGLERSYNEQFF. The CDR3 DNA is TGCAGCGTTGACGGACTAGAACGCTCCTACAATGAGCAGTTCTTC.

The chain uses TRBV4-2 and TRBJ2-1; TRBD2 matches at 9 bases. The CDR3 length is 15 residues. From germline, CDR1 is LGHNA and CDR2 YNFKEQ. Trimming at V came to 1 base and at J to 7 bases, leaving 5 bases not matched to a gene. DNA of the CDR3: TGTGCCAGCAGCCAAGTGGTAGCGGGAGCGAATGAGCAGTTCTTC. Translated, it gives CASSQVVAGANEQFF.

Written as DNA, the CDR3 is TGTGCCAGCAGTTTAGAGGTCGGGGGATCCTACGAGCAGTACTTC. This sequence encodes CASSLEVGGSYEQYF. The genes are TRBV27 and TRBJ2-7, with D tentatively TRBD2 (6 bases). V lost 2 bases, J lost 1 base, and 12 bases lay in between. Germline loops: CDR1 MNHEY, CDR2 SMNVEV (reference sequence). The CDR3 spans 15 residues.

V gene TRBV6-6 combines with J gene TRBJ2-7; 13 nucleotides align to TRBD2. CDR3 length: 14 amino acids. V shed 5 bases and J 9 bases; nucleotides not matched to a gene: 7. Germline assignment: CDR1 MNHNY and CDR2 SVGAGI (reference sequence). The CDR3 protein is CASSQTSGRSGQYF. CDR3 DNA: TGTGCCAGCAGTCAGACTAGCGGGAGGAGCGGGCAGTACTTC.

The chain joins TRBV19 to TRBJ1-1; unclear D gene. In germline, CDR1 is LNHDA, CDR2 SQIVND (reference sequence). CDR3 length equals 13 residues. Trimming cost V 4 bases and J 6 bases, with 12 bases left between them. The CDR3 sequence is CASSTARLAEAFF. DNA of the CDR3: TGTGCCAGTAGTACGGCCCGACTCGCTGAAGCTTTCTTT. Full variable domain (outside the CDR3, taken from reference TRBV19 and TRBJ1-1): DGGITQSPKYLFRKEGQNVTLSCEQNLNHDAMYWYRQDPGQGLRLIYYSQIVNDFQKGDIAEGYSVSREKKESFPLTVTSAQKNPTAFYLCASSTARLAEAFFGQGTRLTVV.

The genes are TRBV12-5 and TRBJ1-2; D unresolved. Germline values: CDR1 LGHNT, CDR2 FRNRAP. V was trimmed by 3 bases and J by 11 bases, leaving 7 bases between them. This CDR3 spans 10 amino acids. The CDR3 reads CASGFSEYTF. The CDR3 DNA is TGTGCTAGTGGTTTCTCTGAGTACACCTTC.

J is TRBJ2-2 and V is TRBV5-1; TRBD2 agrees at 13 bases. Per the germline V gene, CDR1 is SGHRS and CDR2 is YFSETQ. The CDR3 covers 16 residues. After removal of 4 bases from V and 6 bases from J, the junction contained 6 bases not matched to a gene. The CDR3 protein is CASSLRTSGSSGELFF. In DNA form, the CDR3 reads TGCGCCAGCAGCCTACGGACTAGCGGGAGTTCCGGGGAGCTGTTTTTT.

The chain has TRBV29-1 and TRBJ2-1, with D uncertain. The V and J ends lost 2 bases and 2 bases respectively, with 13 bases between them. The V gene's germline CDR1 is SQVTM and CDR2 ANQGSEA. The CDR3 extends over 15 amino acids. The CDR3 sequence is CSVESEQSPYNEQFF. The CDR3 region has the DNA TGCAGCGTTGAAAGTGAACAGAGCCCCTACAATGAGCAGTTCTTC.